Below, one T cell receptor beta chain is given with its context. Its antigen is currently not known. The CDR3 runs 14 amino acids, cysteine and phenylalanine included. Only the protein is available. Sequenced donors were patients with carbamazepine-induced Stevens-Johnson syndrome or toxic epidermal necrolysis (CBZ-SJS/TEN). The peripheral blood repertoires were taken from CBZ-SJS/TEN patients of two origins, five Han Chinese and about six European. Next-generation sequencing was used to profile the T cell receptor repertoires of patients with drug-induced severe cutaneous adverse reactions in a search for drug-specific clonotypes. RNA was isolated either from blister cells of skin lesions or from peripheral blood mononuclear cells. For both bulk and single-cell sequencing, libraries were prepared with the iRepertoire multiplex PCR system using TCR subtype-specific primers. Multiplex PCR with primers aimed at the V, D and J gene regions produced the bulk TCR beta libraries. Bulk TCR library preparation used roughly 100-500 ng of RNA per sample as input. An Illumina MiSeq was used to sequence the bulk TCR beta amplicons. The study's own analysis went as follows. Sample misassignments and low-quality sequencing reads were filtered out during quality control steps. The amino acids lying between the V-gene Y[YFLI]C motif and the J-segment [FW]GXGT motif were defined as CDR3. TRBV and TRBJ gene assignments and CDR3 clonotypes followed the IMGT database. TRBV expression in each sample was normalized to the mean expression of the same gene in PBMC from some 44 healthy donors. TCRdb reprocessed the reads into one record per CDR3 protein sequence, lacking DNA. It is TCRdb's table, rather than the study itself, that gives the V and J calls and clone size. The sample table records around 6,000 distinct CDR3 sequences. Approximately 15% of the sample belongs to the ten largest clones.

These data come from a study of T cells in severe cutaneous drug reactions (dated by TCRdb to the late 2010s). At the level of the whole study: Between the early 2010s and the late 2010s, patients were recruited from Taiwan, Thailand and a European registry network. Enrollment was limited to patients whose SJS/TEN or DRESS diagnosis was probable or definite according to RegiSCAR criteria. The culprit drug was assigned using the Naranjo algorithm and the ALDEN drug causality algorithm. Biological samples, such as blister fluids/cells and PBMC, were collected from patients during the acute or recovery stage. The study paired bulk TCR sequencing with single-cell sequencing, quantitative PCR validation, functional assays and transgenic mouse experiments. To build the libraries, iRepertoire multiplex PCR was used, and the authors pointed to a comparison in which iRepertoire and 5' RACE methods, with or without UMI, captured abundant clonotypes similarly.

Broad study findings and their caveats: A strong increase in TRBV12-4 usage was observed in CBZ-SJS/TEN patients, with averages of approximately 30% in blister cells and roughly 5% in PBMC. Although undetectable or scarce in tolerant-control and healthy-donor PBMC, a public TCRbeta CDR3 was found in all seven CBZ-SJS/TEN blister samples, at a mean of roughly 13%. Whether the public TCR generalizes to SJS/TEN caused by other drugs was noted by the authors as still needing further study.

The chain uses TRBV12-3 or TRBV12-4 and TRBJ2-5; lacking DNA, the TRBD1 call made by TCRdb goes unchecked. Sequenced sample: PBMCs. The TCR was taken from a human donor with a severe cutaneous adverse drug reaction. The CDR3 reads CASSRQGIGETQYF.